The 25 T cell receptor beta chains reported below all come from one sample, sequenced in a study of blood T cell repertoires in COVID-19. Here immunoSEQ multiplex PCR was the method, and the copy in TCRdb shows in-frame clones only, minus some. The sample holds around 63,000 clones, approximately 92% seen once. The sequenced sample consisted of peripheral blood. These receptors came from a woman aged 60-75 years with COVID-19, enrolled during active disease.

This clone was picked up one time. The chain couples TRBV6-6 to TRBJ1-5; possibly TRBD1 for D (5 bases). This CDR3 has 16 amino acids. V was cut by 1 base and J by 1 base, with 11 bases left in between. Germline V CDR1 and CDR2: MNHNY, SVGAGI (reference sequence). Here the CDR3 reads CASSYLVGLSNQPQHF. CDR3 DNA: TGTGCCAGCAGTTACTTAGTGGGGCTAAGCAATCAGCCCCAGCATTTT.

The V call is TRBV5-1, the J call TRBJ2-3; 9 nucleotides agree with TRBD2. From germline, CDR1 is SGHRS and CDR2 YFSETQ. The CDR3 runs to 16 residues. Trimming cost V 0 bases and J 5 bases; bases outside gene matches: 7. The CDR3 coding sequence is TGCGCCAGCAGCTTGGGTGGTAGCGGGAGTAGAGATACGCAGTATTTT. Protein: CASSLGGSGSRDTQYF.

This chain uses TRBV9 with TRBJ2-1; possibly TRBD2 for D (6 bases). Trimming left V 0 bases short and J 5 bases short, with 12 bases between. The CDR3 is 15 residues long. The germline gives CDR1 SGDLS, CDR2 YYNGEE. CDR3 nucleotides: TGTGCCAGCAGCGTAGGTAGCGGAGTAAACAATGAGCAGTTCTTC. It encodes CASSVGSGVNNEQFF.

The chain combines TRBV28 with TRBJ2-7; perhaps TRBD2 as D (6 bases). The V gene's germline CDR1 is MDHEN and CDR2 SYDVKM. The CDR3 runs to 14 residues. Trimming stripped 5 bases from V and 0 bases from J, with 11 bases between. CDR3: CASSGDSSSYEQYF. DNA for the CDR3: TGTGCCAGCAGTGGGGACTCCAGCTCCTACGAGCAGTACTTC.

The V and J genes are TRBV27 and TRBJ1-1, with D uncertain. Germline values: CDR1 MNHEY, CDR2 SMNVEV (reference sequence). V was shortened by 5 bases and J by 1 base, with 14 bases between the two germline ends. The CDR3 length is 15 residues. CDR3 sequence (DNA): TGTGCCAGCAGTCCCCTTGGCAGGCCGAACACTGAAGCTTTCTTT. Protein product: CASSPLGRPNTEAFF.

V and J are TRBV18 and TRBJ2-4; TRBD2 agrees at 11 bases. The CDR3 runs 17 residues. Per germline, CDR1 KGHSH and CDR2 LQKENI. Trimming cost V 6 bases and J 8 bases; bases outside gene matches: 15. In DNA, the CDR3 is TGTGCCAGCTCCCACCGGGCTAGCGGGGGGACACGGCACATTCAGTACTTC. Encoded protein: CASSHRASGGTRHIQYF.

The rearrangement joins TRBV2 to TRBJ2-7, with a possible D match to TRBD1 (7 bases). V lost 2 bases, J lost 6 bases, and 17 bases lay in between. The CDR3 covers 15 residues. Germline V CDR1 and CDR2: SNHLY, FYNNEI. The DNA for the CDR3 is TGTGCCAGCAGTGAAACCGGGACAGAGGGACTCGAGCAGTACTTC. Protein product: CASSETGTEGLEQYF. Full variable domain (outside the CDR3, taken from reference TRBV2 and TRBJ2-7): EPEVTQTPSHQVTQMGQEVILRCVPISNHLYFYWYRQILGQKVEFLVSFYNNEISEKSEIFDDQFSVERPDGSNFTLKIRSTKLEDSAMYFCASSETGTEGLEQYFGPGTRLTVT.

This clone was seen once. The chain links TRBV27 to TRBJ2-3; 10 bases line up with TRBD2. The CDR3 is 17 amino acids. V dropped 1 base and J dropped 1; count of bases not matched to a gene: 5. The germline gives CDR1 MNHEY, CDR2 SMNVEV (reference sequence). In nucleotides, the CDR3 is TGTGCCAGCAGTTTATTTGGTCTAGCGGGAGGCACAGATACGCAGTATTTT. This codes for CASSLFGLAGGTDTQYF.

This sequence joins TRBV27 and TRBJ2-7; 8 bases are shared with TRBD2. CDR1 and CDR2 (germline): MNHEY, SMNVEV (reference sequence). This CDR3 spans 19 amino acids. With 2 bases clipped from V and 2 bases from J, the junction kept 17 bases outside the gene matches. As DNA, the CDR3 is TGTGCCAGCAGTTTAGCCAGCGGGAGAGCCCCCATCAGGGCCTACGAGCAGTACTTC. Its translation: CASSLASGRAPIRAYEQYF.

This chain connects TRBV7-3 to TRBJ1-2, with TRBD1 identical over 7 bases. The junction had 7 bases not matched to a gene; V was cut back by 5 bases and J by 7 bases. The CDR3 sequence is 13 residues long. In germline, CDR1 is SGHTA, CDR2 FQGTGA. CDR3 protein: CASSIDRVGGYTF. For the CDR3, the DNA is TGTGCCAGCAGCATAGACAGGGTTGGTGGCTACACCTTC.

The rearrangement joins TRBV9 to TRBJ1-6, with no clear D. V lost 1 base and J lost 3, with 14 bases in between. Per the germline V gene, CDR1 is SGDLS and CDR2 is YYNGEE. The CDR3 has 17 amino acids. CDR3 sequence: CASSVLPGTDYNSPLHF. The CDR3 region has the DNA TGTGCCAGCAGCGTACTACCAGGAACTGACTATAATTCACCCCTCCACTTT. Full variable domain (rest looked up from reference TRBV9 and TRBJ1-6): DSGVTQTPKHLITATGQRVTLRCSPRSGDLSVYWYQQSLDQGLQFLIQYYNGEERAKGNILERFSAQQFPDLHSELNLSSLELGDSALYFCASSVLPGTDYNSPLHFGNGTRLTVT.

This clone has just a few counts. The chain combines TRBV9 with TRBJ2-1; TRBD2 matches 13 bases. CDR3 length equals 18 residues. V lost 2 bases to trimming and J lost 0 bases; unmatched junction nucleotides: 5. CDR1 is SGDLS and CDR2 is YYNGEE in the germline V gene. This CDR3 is CASSVGLAGEGSYNEQFF. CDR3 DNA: TGTGCCAGCAGCGTCGGACTAGCGGGAGAGGGCTCCTACAATGAGCAGTTCTTC.

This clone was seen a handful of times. The DNA of the CDR3 is TGTGCCAGCAGCTTAATGAGGAGTTTTAGAGGGGAGCAGTACTTC. Translating it yields CASSLMRSFRGEQYF. V is TRBV7-2 and J is TRBJ2-7; a possible D gene is TRBD2 (5 bases). The CDR3 runs to 15 residues. Germline CDR1 reads SGHTA; CDR2 reads FQGNSA. V was pared by 2 bases and J by 7 bases, with 18 bases between.

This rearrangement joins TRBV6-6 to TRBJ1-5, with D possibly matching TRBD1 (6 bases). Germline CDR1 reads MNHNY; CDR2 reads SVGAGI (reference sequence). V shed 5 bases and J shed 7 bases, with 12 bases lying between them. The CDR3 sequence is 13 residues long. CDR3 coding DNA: TGTGCCAGCAGTGCTACAGGGAGCCAGCCCCAGCATTTT. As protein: CASSATGSQPQHF.

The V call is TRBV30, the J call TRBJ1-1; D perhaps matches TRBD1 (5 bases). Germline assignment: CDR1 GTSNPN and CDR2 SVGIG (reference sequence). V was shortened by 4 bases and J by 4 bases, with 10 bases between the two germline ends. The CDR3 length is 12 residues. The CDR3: CAWMQGSTEAFF. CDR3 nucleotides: TGTGCCTGGATGCAGGGCAGCACTGAAGCTTTCTTT.

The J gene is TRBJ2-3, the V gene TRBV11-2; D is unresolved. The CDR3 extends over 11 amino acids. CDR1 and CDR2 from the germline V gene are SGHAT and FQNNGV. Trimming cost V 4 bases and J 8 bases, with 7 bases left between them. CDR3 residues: CASSSVRTQYF. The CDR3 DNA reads TGTGCCAGCAGCTCGGTCCGTACGCAGTATTTT.

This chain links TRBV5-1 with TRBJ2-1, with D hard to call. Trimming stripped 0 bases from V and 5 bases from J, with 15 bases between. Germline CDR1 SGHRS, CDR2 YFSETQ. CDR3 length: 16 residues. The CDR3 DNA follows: TGCGCCAGCAGCTTGGTGATCGGGTCGGCAAACAATGAGCAGTTCTTC. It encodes CASSLVIGSANNEQFF. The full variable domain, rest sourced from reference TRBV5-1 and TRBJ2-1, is KAGVTQTPRYLIKTRGQQVTLSCSPISGHRSVSWYQQTPGQGLQFLFEYFSETQRNKGNFPGRFSGRQFSNSRSEMNVSTLELGDSALYLCASSLVIGSANNEQFFGPGTRLTVL.

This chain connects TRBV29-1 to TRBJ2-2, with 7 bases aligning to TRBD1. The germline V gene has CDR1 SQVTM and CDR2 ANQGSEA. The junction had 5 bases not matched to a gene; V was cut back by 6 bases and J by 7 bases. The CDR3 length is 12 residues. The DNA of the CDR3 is TGCAGCGTCCGCCAGGGGGACGGGGAGCTGTTTTTT. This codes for CSVRQGDGELFF.

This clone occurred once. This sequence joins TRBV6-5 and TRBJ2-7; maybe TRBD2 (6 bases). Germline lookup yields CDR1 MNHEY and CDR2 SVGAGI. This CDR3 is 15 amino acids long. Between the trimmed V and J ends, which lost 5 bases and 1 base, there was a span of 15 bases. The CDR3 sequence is CASSRGLVSSYEQYF. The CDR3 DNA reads TGTGCCAGCAGTAGGGGACTTGTGTCGTCCTACGAGCAGTACTTC.

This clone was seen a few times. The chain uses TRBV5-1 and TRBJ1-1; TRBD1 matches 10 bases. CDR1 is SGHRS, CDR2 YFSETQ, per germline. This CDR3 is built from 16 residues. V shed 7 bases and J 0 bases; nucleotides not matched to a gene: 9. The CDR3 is CASSRGDRGMNTEAFF. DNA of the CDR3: TGCGCCAGCTCGCGAGGGGACAGGGGCATGAACACTGAAGCTTTCTTT.

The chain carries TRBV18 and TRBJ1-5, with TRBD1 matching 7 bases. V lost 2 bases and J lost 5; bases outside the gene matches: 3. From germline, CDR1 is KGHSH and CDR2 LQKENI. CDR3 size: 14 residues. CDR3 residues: CASSPSRGDQPQHF. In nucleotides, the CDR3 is TGTGCCAGCTCACCAAGCAGGGGGGATCAGCCCCAGCATTTT.

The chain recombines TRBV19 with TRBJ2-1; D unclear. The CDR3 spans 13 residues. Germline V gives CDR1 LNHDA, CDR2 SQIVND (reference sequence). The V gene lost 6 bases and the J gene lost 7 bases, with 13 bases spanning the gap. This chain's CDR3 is CASSTPPMNEQFF. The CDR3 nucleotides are TGTGCCAGTAGCACCCCCCCTATGAATGAGCAGTTCTTC.

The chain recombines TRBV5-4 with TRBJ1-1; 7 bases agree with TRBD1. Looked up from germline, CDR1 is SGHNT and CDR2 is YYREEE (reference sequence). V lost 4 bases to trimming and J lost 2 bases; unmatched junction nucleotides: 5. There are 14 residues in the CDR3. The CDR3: CASSRDSLNTEAFF. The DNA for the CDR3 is TGTGCCAGCAGCCGGGACAGCCTCAACACTGAAGCTTTCTTT.

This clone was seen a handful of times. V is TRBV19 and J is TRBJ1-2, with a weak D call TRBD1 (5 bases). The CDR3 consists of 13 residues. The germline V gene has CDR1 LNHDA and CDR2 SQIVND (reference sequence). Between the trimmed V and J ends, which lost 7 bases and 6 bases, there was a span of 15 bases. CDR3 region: CASTRGRVDGYTF. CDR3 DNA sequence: TGTGCCAGTACAAGGGGCAGGGTGGATGGCTACACCTTC.

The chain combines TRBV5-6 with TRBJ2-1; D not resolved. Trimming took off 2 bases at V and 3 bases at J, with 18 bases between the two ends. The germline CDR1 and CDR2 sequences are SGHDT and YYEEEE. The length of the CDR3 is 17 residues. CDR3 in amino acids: CASSFPLRSRYYNEQFF. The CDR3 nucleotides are TGTGCCAGCAGCTTTCCCTTGCGAAGTCGATACTACAATGAGCAGTTCTTC.